This TCR beta chain was captured in a study of blood T cell repertoires in COVID-19. Turning to the study itself: Samples came from the United States, Italy and Spain, spanning acute and convalescent COVID-19. Sample material is recorded as cDNA or gDNA derived from T cells, B-cell-depleted T cells, or PBMCs.

Original analysis: Nucleated cell number was recorded as an estimate derived from reference gene primer amplification. Assay used: immunoSEQ multiplex PCR; TCRdb lists only in-frame clones, some missing. That table supplies the V and J calls and clone size; D and trimming were determined from the DNA. The sample lists 40,000 to 45,000 clones; approximately 90% were seen once. CDR1 MDHEN and CDR2 SYDVKM come from the germline V gene. Trimming took off 6 bases at V and 4 bases at J, with 10 bases between the two ends. There are 12 residues in the CDR3. V usage is TRBV28 and J usage is TRBJ2-7; a possible D gene is TRBD1 (5 bases). Sequencing input: peripheral blood. This receptor was identified in a man in his fifties with active COVID-19. CDR3 in amino acids: CASSLGAYEQYF. The CDR3 DNA reads as TGTGCCAGCAGCCTAGGGGCATACGAGCAGTACTTC.